This T cell receptor beta chain was observed in a study of read filtering for tumor transcriptome and immune sequencing. Study context: By R-ISS, stages I, II and III held approximately 8, 16 and 7 patients.

The germline CDR1 and CDR2 sequences are SGHNT and YENEEA. V was cut by 2 bases and J by 6 bases, with 14 bases left in between. The CDR3 covers 15 residues. The library was built from roughly 400 ng RNA with molecular barcoded adaptors for alpha/delta and beta/gamma chains. From the reads, TCRdb called clonotypes with MiXCR, one entry per CDR3 protein. The data show 40,000 to 50,000 distinct CDR3 sequences, with less than 20% seen just once and about 16% held by the top ten. This clonotype was detected ten times or more. Its antigen is undetermined. Study-level results: In IR-seq, single-read clonotypes were 70% to 85% of clonotypes but around 3.2% of reads. Sorted CD138-negative bone marrow cells were not purified T cells.

The specimen sequenced was a population of CD138-negative cells sorted from bone marrow. The sequence was obtained from a donor at least 40 years old with multiple myeloma. The rearrangement links TRBV11-3 to TRBJ2-1; D is unclear. The CDR3 is CASSLSLGTANEQFF. The CDR3 DNA reads TGTGCCAGCAGCTTATCTTTGGGTACGGCCAATGAGCAGTTCTTC. Based on the CDR3 plus reference TRBV11-3 and TRBJ2-1, the full variable domain is EAGVVQSPRYKIIEKKQPVAFWCNPISGHNTLYWYLQNLGQGPELLIRYENEEAVDDSQLPKDRFSAERLKGVDSTLKIQPAELGDSAVYLCASSLSLGTANEQFFGPGTRLTVL.